One T cell receptor (beta chain) is described in this entry. The data derive from a study of blood T cell repertoires in COVID-19. CDR1 PRHDT and CDR2 FYEKMQ come from the germline V gene (reference sequence). The CDR3 consists of 14 residues. Trimming cost V 6 bases and J 1 base, with 9 bases left between them. The protocol was immunoSEQ multiplex PCR, while the TCRdb copy is restricted to in-frame clones and leaves out a portion. The sample contains about 220,000 clones, about 87% of which appear only once. This sequence originates from a woman aged 25 to 39 who had recovered from COVID-19. This sequence joins TRBV13 and TRBJ2-2; no definite D call. Sequencing was performed on PBMCs or T cells enriched from blood (not recorded which). CDR3 amino acids: CASREQVNTGELFF. The DNA for the CDR3 is TGTGCCAGCAGGGAGCAAGTGAACACCGGGGAGCTGTTTTTT.